One and the same sample provided the 25 T cell receptor beta chains below, sequenced in a study of T-cell memory formation after mild COVID-19. From the 5' RACE reads, TCRdb called clonotypes with MiXCR, one entry per CDR3 protein. The table records 140,000 to 150,000 distinct CDR3 sequences, around 27% of them present only once. Source material: PBMCs or a T cell subset sorted from them (not recorded which). All receptors derive from an adult woman who had mild COVID-19 (a few samples of this study predate the infection). Cell type and time point are not known.

The J gene is TRBJ1-5, the V gene TRBV9, with D possibly being TRBD1 (5 bases). CDR1 and CDR2 (germline): SGDLS, YYNGEE. This CDR3 comprises 13 residues. V was shortened by 3 bases and J by 6 bases, with 10 bases between the two germline ends. The CDR3 DNA reads as TGTGCCAGCAGCGCGGGGGGATCTCAGCCCCAGCATTTT. Residues: CASSAGGSQPQHF.

The rearrangement links TRBV7-9 to TRBJ1-1, with D tentatively TRBD1 (5 bases). CDR1 SEHNR and CDR2 FQNEAQ come from the germline V gene (reference sequence). The V end was cut by 4 bases, the J end by 1 base, with 19 bases between. CDR3 length equals 17 residues. The CDR3 protein is CASSSWDLGVSNTEAFF. CDR3 in DNA: TGTGCCAGCAGCTCCTGGGACTTAGGCGTATCGAACACTGAAGCTTTCTTT.

The V call is TRBV27, the J call TRBJ2-7; D gene ambiguous. Between the trimmed V and J ends, which lost 5 bases and 4 bases, there was a span of 9 bases. CDR3 length: 12 residues. The germline V gene has CDR1 MNHEY and CDR2 SMNVEV (reference sequence). CDR3 sequence (DNA): TGTGCCAGCAGTCATTGGGGATACGAGCAGTACTTC. Protein: CASSHWGYEQYF.

The CDR3 loop reads CASSQDPAMNTEAFF. CDR3 nucleotides: TGTGCCAGCAGCCAAGACCCGGCTATGAACACTGAAGCTTTCTTT. The chain joins TRBV14 to TRBJ1-1, with D hard to call. V was shortened by 0 bases and J by 0 bases, with 8 bases between the two germline ends. Germline V gene sequence: CDR1 SGHDN, CDR2 FVKESK. The CDR3 loop spans 15 amino acids.

V usage is TRBV29-1 and J usage is TRBJ1-3; D remains ambiguous. Trimming removed 0 bases from V and 0 bases from J, with 9 bases in between. Per germline, CDR1 SQVTM and CDR2 ANQGSEA. The CDR3 loop spans 15 amino acids. The chain's CDR3 is CSVEDQGSSGNTIYF. CDR3 nucleotides: TGCAGCGTTGAAGATCAAGGGAGCTCTGGAAACACCATATATTTT.

This clonotype was detected only a few times. This chain links TRBV7-8 with TRBJ2-3, with no clear D. There are 14 residues in the CDR3. V was cut by 6 bases and J by 1 base, with 11 bases left in between. CDR1 and CDR2 from the germline V gene are SGHVS and FQNEAQ. The DNA for the CDR3 is TGTGCCAGCAGTCCGTGGCCAGGCACAGATACGCAGTATTTT. Its translation: CASSPWPGTDTQYF.

The J gene is TRBJ2-5, the V gene TRBV5-1, with no clear D. CDR3 length: 12 amino acids. V lost 3 bases, J lost 0 bases, and 3 bases lay in between. Germline V gives CDR1 SGHRS, CDR2 YFSETQ. This CDR3 is CASSWNQETQYF. The CDR3 nucleotides are TGCGCCAGCAGCTGGAACCAAGAGACCCAGTACTTC.

A few counts support this clonotype. The V call is TRBV27, the J call TRBJ2-7; D gene ambiguous. The germline V and J ends were trimmed by 3 bases and 7 bases, with 13 bases remaining between them. The CDR3 spans 13 residues. CDR1 is MNHEY and CDR2 is SMNVEV in the germline V gene (reference sequence). The CDR3 bases are TGTGCCAGCAGTTTCCTACACCCCTGGGAGCAGTACTTC. Its translation: CASSFLHPWEQYF.

This clonotype was seen more than once but under ten times. J is TRBJ1-4 and V is TRBV7-9, with 9 bases aligning to TRBD1. CDR3 length: 16 amino acids. Germline CDR1 is SEHNR and CDR2 is FQNEAQ (reference sequence). V dropped 5 bases and J dropped 3; count of bases not matched to a gene: 7. DNA of the CDR3: TGTGCCAGCAGCCAAACAGGGGGCCTTCCTAATGAAAAACTGTTTTTT. This encodes CASSQTGGLPNEKLFF. Variable domain in full (rest from reference TRBV7-9 and TRBJ1-4): DTGVSQNPRHKITKRGQNVTFRCDPISEHNRLYWYRQTLGQGPEFLTYFQNEAQLEKSRLLSDRFSAERPKGSFSTLEIQRTEQGDSAMYLCASSQTGGLPNEKLFFGSGTQLSVL.

This clonotype came up a few times. The rearrangement uses TRBV15 and TRBJ2-5; the D gene is possibly TRBD2 (6 bases). The length of the CDR3 is 16 residues. Germline values: CDR1 LNHNV, CDR2 YYDKDF (reference sequence). Trimming took off 5 bases at V and 1 base at J, with 17 bases between the two ends. In DNA, the CDR3 is TGTGCCACCAGCGGGGGGACCGAATACACCCAAGAGACCCAGTACTTC. Translation: CATSGGTEYTQETQYF.

The chain recombines TRBV7-9 with TRBJ2-5, with 7 bases that match TRBD2. CDR3 size: 14 residues. CDR1 and CDR2 from the germline V gene are SEHNR and FQNEAQ (reference sequence). V lost 5 bases to trimming and J lost 2 bases; unmatched junction nucleotides: 5. The CDR3 loop is CASSRPGLQETQYF. As DNA, the CDR3 is TGTGCCAGCAGCCGGCCGGGACTACAAGAGACCCAGTACTTC.

V usage is TRBV11-1 and J usage is TRBJ2-4, with 13 bases aligning to TRBD2. Germline V gene lookup returns CDR1 SGHAT and CDR2 FQDESV (reference sequence). The CDR3 has 16 amino acids. V lost 5 bases, J lost 5 bases, and 6 bases stayed unmatched. In DNA form, the CDR3 reads TGTGCCAGCAGCCGACGGACTAGCGGGAGAGAAAACATTCAGTACTTC. Translated, it gives CASSRRTSGRENIQYF.

This rearrangement joins TRBV6-2 or TRBV6-3 to TRBJ2-1; TRBD2 agrees at 8 bases. The CDR3 totals 15 residues. Germline lookup yields CDR1 MNHEY and CDR2 SVGEGT. After removal of 6 bases from V and 2 bases from J, the junction contained 6 bases not matched to a gene. This CDR3 is CASSPLAVAYNEQFF. The CDR3 nucleotides read TGTGCCAGCAGCCCACTAGCGGTTGCCTACAATGAGCAGTTCTTC.

This clonotype was seen more than once but under ten times. The chain carries TRBV15 and TRBJ2-7; tentatively, D is TRBD2 (6 bases). V was shortened by 0 bases and J by 3 bases, with 15 bases between the two germline ends. Germline V lookup: CDR1 LNHNV, CDR2 YYDKDF (reference sequence). The length of the CDR3 is 16 residues. CDR3 region: CATSRDRDSSGYEQYF. The CDR3 DNA is TGTGCCACCAGCAGAGATAGGGACTCTTCGGGCTACGAGCAGTACTTC.

This chain joins TRBV15 and TRBJ2-7, with a possible D match to TRBD1 (7 bases). The CDR3 has 15 residues. Germline CDR1 LNHNV, CDR2 YYDKDF (reference sequence). V was cut by 4 bases and J by 2 bases, with 15 bases left in between. The CDR3 nucleotides read TGTGCCACCAGCAACCGACAGGGAGGTACCTACGAGCAGTACTTC. It is translated as CATSNRQGGTYEQYF. Variable domain in full (rest from reference TRBV15 and TRBJ2-7): DAMVIQNPRYQVTQFGKPVTLSCSQTLNHNVMYWYQQKSSQAPKLLFHYYDKDFNNEADTPDNFQSRRPNTSFCFLDIRSPGLGDTAMYLCATSNRQGGTYEQYFGPGTRLTVT.

The CDR3 is CSAHPARAVNEKLFF. The DNA for the CDR3 is TGCAGTGCTCACCCCGCGAGGGCGGTCAATGAAAAACTGTTTTTT. The chain couples TRBV20-1 to TRBJ1-4; D gene ambiguous. Germline V CDR1 and CDR2: DFQATT, SNEGSKA (reference sequence). The CDR3 length is 15 residues. V was trimmed by 5 bases and J by 5 bases, leaving 18 bases between them.

The V gene is TRBV20-1, the J gene TRBJ2-7; D call uncertain. Germline V gene lookup returns CDR1 DFQATT and CDR2 SNEGSKA (reference sequence). CDR3 length: 14 amino acids. Trimming left V 1 base short and J 3 bases short, with 13 bases between. The CDR3 bases are TGCAGTGCTAGAGTGGCAGGAGAACTCTACGAGCAGTACTTC. Translation gives CSARVAGELYEQYF.

J is TRBJ2-2 and V is TRBV12-3 or TRBV12-4; D remains ambiguous. The V gene lost 11 bases and the J gene lost 8 bases, with 15 bases spanning the gap. The CDR3 totals 12 residues. Written as DNA, the CDR3 is TGTGCCGGGTCGGCGTCCGGAGGGGAGCTGTTTTTT. Translating it yields CAGSASGGELFF.

The chain uses TRBV2 and TRBJ2-7; tentative D call: TRBD2 (6 bases). This CDR3 spans 15 amino acids. Germline V gene sequence: CDR1 SNHLY, CDR2 FYNNEI. V gave up 3 bases and J gave up 6 bases, with 18 bases separating them. The CDR3 bases are TGTGCCAGCAGTGATCACCGGGACTTCTCGATCGAGCAGTACTTC. This sequence encodes CASSDHRDFSIEQYF.

J is TRBJ1-1 and V is TRBV5-1; D not certain. Per the germline V gene, CDR1 is SGHRS and CDR2 is YFSETQ. The V end lost 0 bases, the J end lost 1 base, and 7 bases lay between the germline ends. This CDR3 region has 14 residues. CDR3 in amino acids: CASSLDLSNTEAFF. The CDR3 coding sequence is TGCGCCAGCAGCTTGGACCTGTCGAACACTGAAGCTTTCTTT. Full variable domain (missing parts from reference TRBV5-1 and TRBJ1-1): KAGVTQTPRYLIKTRGQQVTLSCSPISGHRSVSWYQQTPGQGLQFLFEYFSETQRNKGNFPGRFSGRQFSNSRSEMNVSTLELGDSALYLCASSLDLSNTEAFFGQGTRLTVV.

The chain carries TRBV7-2 and TRBJ1-3; 7 positions match TRBD1. The germline CDR1 and CDR2 sequences are SGHTA and FQGNSA. The CDR3 loop spans 16 amino acids. V lost 1 base, J lost 0 bases, and 3 bases stayed unmatched. The CDR3, as DNA: TGTACCAGCAGCTTAGTGGGGGACAGCTCTGGAAACACCATATATTTT. Protein: CTSSLVGDSSGNTIYF. Supplemented by reference TRBV7-2 and TRBJ1-3, the full variable domain reads GAGVSQSPSNKVTEKGKDVELRCDPISGHTALYWYRQSLGQGLEFLIYFQGNSAPDKSGLPSDRFSAERTGGSVSTLTIQRTQQEDSAVYLCTSSLVGDSSGNTIYFGEGSWLTVV.

J is TRBJ2-7 and V is TRBV24-1, with unresolved D. The germline V gene has CDR1 KGHDR and CDR2 SFDVKD. V dropped 4 bases and J dropped 4 bases, with 4 bases sitting between them. This CDR3 has 11 amino acids. CDR3 protein: CATSDGYEQYF. Written as DNA, the CDR3 is TGTGCCACCAGTGACGGGTACGAGCAGTACTTC.

This clonotype was seen only a few times. One end of the junction fails to match germline, which may point to a read error. CDR3 nucleotide sequence: TGCAGCGTTGAAAGGACTAGCGGGAGGGCCGTGGATTTT. It translates to CSVERTSGRAVDF. V is TRBV29-1 and J is TRBJ2-3; TRBD2 matches at 15 bases. This CDR3 spans 13 amino acids. Germline lookup yields CDR1 SQVTM and CDR2 ANQGSEA.

The chain employs TRBV30 and TRBJ1-6, with D hard to call. Germline loops: CDR1 GTSNPN, CDR2 SVGIG (reference sequence). The V gene lost 4 bases and the J gene lost 7 bases, with 5 bases spanning the gap. The CDR3 covers 11 residues. In nucleotides, the CDR3 is TGTGCCTGGACTGTGAATTCACCCCTCCACTTT. Encoded protein: CAWTVNSPLHF.

The gene calls are TRBV7-2 and TRBJ2-3; D might be TRBD2 (6 bases). The CDR3 contains 15 residues. CDR1 is SGHTA and CDR2 is FQGNSA in the germline V gene. V lost 5 bases, J lost 3 bases, and 15 bases lay in between. CDR3 coding DNA: TGTGCCAGCAGCCTCATGTCGGGAGCAACAGATACGCAGTATTTT. This codes for CASSLMSGATDTQYF.